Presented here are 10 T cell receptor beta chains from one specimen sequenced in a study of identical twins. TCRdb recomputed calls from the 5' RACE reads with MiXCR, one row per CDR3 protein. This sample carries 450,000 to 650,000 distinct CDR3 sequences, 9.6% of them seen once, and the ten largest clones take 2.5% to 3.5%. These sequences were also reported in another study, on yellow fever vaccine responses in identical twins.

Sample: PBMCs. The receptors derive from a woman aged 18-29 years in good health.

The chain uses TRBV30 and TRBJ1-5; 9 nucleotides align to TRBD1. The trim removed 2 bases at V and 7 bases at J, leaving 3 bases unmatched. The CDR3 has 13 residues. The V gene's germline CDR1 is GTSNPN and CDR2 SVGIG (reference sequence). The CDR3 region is CAWSHDRGQPQHF. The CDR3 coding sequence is TGTGCCTGGAGTCACGACAGGGGGCAGCCCCAGCATTTT.

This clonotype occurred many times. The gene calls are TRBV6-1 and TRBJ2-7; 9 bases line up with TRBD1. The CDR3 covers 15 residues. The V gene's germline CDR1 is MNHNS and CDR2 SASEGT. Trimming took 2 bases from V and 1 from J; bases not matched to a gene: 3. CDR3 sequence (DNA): TGTGCCAGCAGTGAACTCGGGACAGGGTCCTACGAGCAGTACTTC. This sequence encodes CASSELGTGSYEQYF.

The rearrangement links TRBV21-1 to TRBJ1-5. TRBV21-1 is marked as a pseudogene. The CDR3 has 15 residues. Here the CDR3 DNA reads TGTGCCAGCAGCAAAGAGATGGAGAAGAATCAGCCCCAGCATTTT. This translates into CASSKEMEKNQPQHF.

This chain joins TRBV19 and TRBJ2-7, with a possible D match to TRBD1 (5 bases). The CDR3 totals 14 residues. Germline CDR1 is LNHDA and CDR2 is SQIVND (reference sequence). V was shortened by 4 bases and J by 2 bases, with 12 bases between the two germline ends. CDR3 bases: TGTGCCAGTAGTAATCAGGGATCGGCCTACGAGCAGTACTTC. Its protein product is CASSNQGSAYEQYF.

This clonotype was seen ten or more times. The CDR3 sequence is CASSLEAGRTEAFF. DNA of the CDR3: TGCGCCAGCAGCTTGGAGGCAGGGCGCACTGAAGCTTTCTTT. The rearrangement joins TRBV5-1 to TRBJ1-1; tentatively, D is TRBD1 (5 bases). Trimming cost V 0 bases and J 4 bases, with 10 bases left between them. CDR1 SGHRS and CDR2 YFSETQ come from the germline V gene. The CDR3 sequence is 14 residues long.

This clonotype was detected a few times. The CDR3 spells CSAATDRAEETQYF. CDR3 nucleotides: TGCAGTGCCGCCACCGACAGGGCCGAAGAGACCCAGTACTTC. The chain combines TRBV20-1 with TRBJ2-5; 7 bases fit TRBD1. This CDR3 is built from 14 residues. Germline V gene sequence: CDR1 DFQATT, CDR2 SNEGSKA (reference sequence). The ends lost 6 bases at V and 3 bases at J; junction bases unmatched: 10.

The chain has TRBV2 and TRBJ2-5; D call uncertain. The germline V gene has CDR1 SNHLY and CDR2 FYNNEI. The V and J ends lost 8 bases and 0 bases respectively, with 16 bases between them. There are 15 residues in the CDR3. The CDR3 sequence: CASGNGSTYQETQYF. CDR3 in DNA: TGTGCCAGCGGAAACGGTAGCACGTACCAAGAGACCCAGTACTTC.

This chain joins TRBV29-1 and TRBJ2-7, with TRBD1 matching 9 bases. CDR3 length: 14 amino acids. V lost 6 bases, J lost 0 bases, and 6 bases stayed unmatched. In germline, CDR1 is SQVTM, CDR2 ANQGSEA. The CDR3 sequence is CSVAGTGTSYEQYF. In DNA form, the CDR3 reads TGCAGCGTGGCCGGGACAGGGACCTCCTACGAGCAGTACTTC.

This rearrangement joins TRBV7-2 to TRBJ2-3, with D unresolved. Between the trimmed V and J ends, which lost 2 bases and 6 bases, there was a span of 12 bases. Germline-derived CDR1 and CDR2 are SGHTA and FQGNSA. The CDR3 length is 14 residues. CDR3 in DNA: TGTGCCAGCAGCTTACGTCCGACTCAGGATACGCAGTATTTT. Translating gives CASSLRPTQDTQYF.

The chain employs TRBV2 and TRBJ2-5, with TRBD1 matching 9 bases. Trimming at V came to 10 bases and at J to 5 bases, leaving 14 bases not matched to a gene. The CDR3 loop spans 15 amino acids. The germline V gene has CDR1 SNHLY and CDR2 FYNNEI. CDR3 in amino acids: CAMRTGTGLVETQYF. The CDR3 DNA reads TGTGCCATGCGGACCGGGACAGGGTTGGTGGAGACCCAGTACTTC.